A single sample is the source of the 20 T cell receptor beta chains below, sequenced in a study of human thymus T cells. This table comes from immunoSEQ multiplex PCR, and its TCRdb copy is limited to in-frame clones, with some not included. Here the sample spans about 60,000 clones, around 94% being singletons. The sample taken for sequencing was blood. Source of these receptors: a boy in the first two years of life with a congenital heart defect but otherwise immunologically healthy.

V and J are TRBV27 and TRBJ2-6, with a weak D call TRBD1 (5 bases). CDR1 is MNHEY, CDR2 SMNVEV, per germline (reference sequence). V was shortened by 2 bases and J by 4 bases, with 9 bases between the two germline ends. The CDR3 totals 15 residues. CDR3: CASSLAGSGANVLTF. The CDR3 DNA follows: TGTGCCAGCAGTTTAGCAGGGTCCGGGGCCAACGTCCTGACTTTC.

The chain employs TRBV7-6 and TRBJ2-1; tentative D call: TRBD2 (5 bases). This CDR3 comprises 14 residues. The germline V gene has CDR1 SGHVS and CDR2 FNYEAQ. V was pared by 5 bases and J by 8 bases, with 16 bases between. This CDR3 reads CASSQRGLSDEQFF. CDR3 DNA sequence: TGTGCCAGCAGCCAACGCGGGTTGTCCGATGAGCAGTTCTTC.

The chain has TRBV5-6 and TRBJ2-7; D gene ambiguous. Per the germline V gene, CDR1 is SGHDT and CDR2 is YYEEEE. This CDR3 comprises 14 residues. The V end was cut by 4 bases, the J end by 0 bases, with 11 bases between. The CDR3: CASSPTTPSYEQYF. Written as DNA, the CDR3 is TGTGCCAGCAGCCCTACGACTCCCTCCTACGAGCAGTACTTC. The complete variable domain, with remaining parts taken from reference TRBV5-6 and TRBJ2-7, reads DAGVTQSPTHLIKTRGQQVTLRCSPKSGHDTVSWYQQALGQGPQFIFQYYEEEERQRGNFPDRFSGHQFPNYSSELNVNALLLGDSALYLCASSPTTPSYEQYFGPGTRLTVT.

The chain links TRBV5-1 to TRBJ2-3, with TRBD2 identical over 14 bases. The CDR3 runs 20 residues. Germline CDR1 and CDR2: SGHRS and YFSETQ. V lost 1 base to trimming and J lost 4 bases; unmatched junction nucleotides: 14. As DNA, the CDR3 is TGCGCCAGCAGCTTGTCGGGGACTAGCGGGAGATTAGTCCGCCCAGATACGCAGTATTTT. Amino acid sequence: CASSLSGTSGRLVRPDTQYF.

This clone was recorded once. The rearrangement joins TRBV2 to TRBJ2-3, with a tentative D call TRBD1 (6 bases). The germline CDR1 and CDR2 sequences are SNHLY and FYNNEI. The length of the CDR3 is 12 residues. Trimming cost V 5 bases and J 10 bases, with 13 bases left between them. The CDR3: CASSSTGYPQYF. As DNA, the CDR3 is TGTGCCAGCAGTTCAACAGGGTACCCGCAGTATTTT. Full variable domain (missing parts from reference TRBV2 and TRBJ2-3): EPEVTQTPSHQVTQMGQEVILRCVPISNHLYFYWYRQILGQKVEFLVSFYNNEISEKSEIFDDQFSVERPDGSNFTLKIRSTKLEDSAMYFCASSSTGYPQYFGPGTRLTVL.

This clone was recorded only once. This chain connects TRBV28 to TRBJ2-1; 7 bases fit TRBD2. Germline values: CDR1 MDHEN, CDR2 SYDVKM. Trimming cost V 3 bases and J 9 bases; bases outside gene matches: 14. The CDR3 contains 16 residues. The CDR3 DNA sequence: TGTGCCAGCAGTTTCCCCGGGACCGCGTGGGGGGGTGAGCAGTTCTTC. Protein: CASSFPGTAWGGEQFF.

The rearrangement uses TRBV11-3 and TRBJ1-1; D perhaps matches TRBD1 (6 bases). CDR1 and CDR2 (germline): SGHNT, YENEEA. This CDR3 is built from 15 residues. The ends were cut back, 4 bases at V and 5 bases at J, with 17 bases in the middle. The CDR3 sequence: CASSSPGGRRTEAFF. The CDR3 bases are TGTGCCAGCAGCTCCCCGGGGGGGCGACGGACTGAAGCTTTCTTT.

The V gene is TRBV2, the J gene TRBJ2-5; D may be TRBD2 (6 bases). This CDR3 has 16 amino acids. Germline loops: CDR1 SNHLY, CDR2 FYNNEI. V lost 3 bases and J 4 bases, leaving 18 bases between the germline ends. CDR3 amino acids: CASSERVGGLGETQYF. The CDR3 bases are TGTGCCAGCAGTGAGAGGGTGGGAGGCCTAGGAGAGACCCAGTACTTC.

The chain is built from TRBV13 and TRBJ2-1; 11 nucleotides align to TRBD2. The CDR3 consists of 15 residues. Germline V gene sequence: CDR1 PRHDT, CDR2 FYEKMQ (reference sequence). Unmatched junction bases numbered 1, after V lost 3 bases and J lost 3 bases. In nucleotides, the CDR3 is TGTGCCAGCAGCTTCGGGACTAGCGGCTACAATGAGCAGTTCTTC. Its protein is CASSFGTSGYNEQFF.

This chain connects TRBV7-2 to TRBJ1-5, with TRBD1 matching over 8 bases. J lost 7 bases, V lost 2 bases, and 4 bases had no gene match. The CDR3 contains 14 residues. Germline lookup yields CDR1 SGHTA and CDR2 FQGNSA. The CDR3 protein is CASSLMDREQPQHF. Here the CDR3 DNA reads TGTGCCAGCAGCTTAATGGACAGGGAGCAGCCCCAGCATTTT.

The J gene is TRBJ2-5, the V gene TRBV18; D is uncertain. The CDR3 totals 13 residues. CDR1 is KGHSH, CDR2 LQKENI, per germline. The V end was cut by 2 bases, the J end by 1 base, with 5 bases between. For the CDR3, the DNA is TGTGCCAGCTCACCAGACTCCCAAGAGACCCAGTACTTC. Protein: CASSPDSQETQYF. Using reference TRBV18 and TRBJ2-5 for the parts outside the CDR3, the full variable domain is NAGVMQNPRHLVRRRGQEARLRCSPMKGHSHVYWYRQLPEEGLKFMVYLQKENIIDESGMPKERFSAEFPKEGPSILRIQQVVRGDSAAYFCASSPDSQETQYFGPGTRLLVL.

The rearrangement joins TRBV7-9 to TRBJ2-2; 9 positions match TRBD1. This CDR3 contains 14 residues. Germline CDR1 SEHNR, CDR2 FQNEAQ (reference sequence). The J segment lost 12 bases and the V segment lost 8 bases, leaving 13 bases of the junction unmatched. In DNA, the CDR3 is TGTGCCAGCGGACGAACAGGGGGCGGTTGGCAGCTGTTTTTT. As protein: CASGRTGGGWQLFF.

The chain recombines TRBV7-2 with TRBJ2-5; 15 bases fit TRBD2. The germline V gene has CDR1 SGHTA and CDR2 FQGNSA. With V trimmed by 4 bases and J by 2 bases, 2 bases remained unmatched. This CDR3 comprises 16 residues. CDR3 DNA: TGTGCCAGCAGCTCTGGACTAGCGGGAGGGCAAGAGACCCAGTACTTC. Its translation: CASSSGLAGGQETQYF.

The gene calls are TRBV6-5 and TRBJ2-1; 9 bases are a match to TRBD2. The J segment lost 9 bases and the V segment lost 2 bases, leaving 8 bases of the junction unmatched. This CDR3 comprises 15 residues. Germline V gives CDR1 MNHEY, CDR2 SVGAGI. CDR3 amino acids: CASSYGGRAGSEQFF. The CDR3 region has the DNA TGTGCCAGCAGTTACGGCGGGAGGGCCGGTAGTGAGCAGTTCTTC.

The rearrangement links TRBV2 to TRBJ2-3; no clear D. CDR1 and CDR2 from the germline V gene are SNHLY and FYNNEI. Trimming removed 6 bases at V and 0 bases at J, with 7 bases between. The CDR3 runs to 13 residues. DNA of the CDR3: TGTGCCAGCAGGAGGTCTAGCACAGATACGCAGTATTTT. As protein: CASRRSSTDTQYF.

The V call is TRBV25-1, the J call TRBJ2-7; D is uncertain. This CDR3 spans 13 amino acids. Germline CDR1 MGHDK, CDR2 SYGVNS. Trimming left V 7 bases short and J 0 bases short, with 10 bases between. The CDR3 protein is CASISGLSYEQYF. Here the CDR3 DNA reads TGTGCCAGCATCTCCGGGCTCTCCTACGAGCAGTACTTC.

The chain couples TRBV7-2 to TRBJ2-7, with a weak D call TRBD2 (6 bases). Germline V gene data show CDR1 as SGHTA and CDR2 as FQGNSA. The CDR3 is made up of 15 amino acids. Trimming left V 1 base short and J 6 bases short, with 16 bases between. The CDR3 region is CASSLVNSAGSEQYF. The CDR3 DNA reads TGTGCCAGCAGCTTAGTAAACAGTGCGGGGAGCGAGCAGTACTTC.

The chain combines TRBV5-1 with TRBJ2-1; 14 bases map to TRBD2. Germline lookup yields CDR1 SGHRS and CDR2 YFSETQ. The CDR3 consists of 17 residues. Trimming took 4 bases from V and 6 from J; bases not matched to a gene: 9. CDR3 residues: CASSHGLAGGNVNEQFF. The CDR3 coding sequence is TGCGCCAGCAGCCACGGACTAGCGGGAGGAAACGTCAATGAGCAGTTCTTC.

The chain has TRBV27 and TRBJ2-1, with 11 bases lining up with TRBD2. Germline V lookup: CDR1 MNHEY, CDR2 SMNVEV (reference sequence). Trimming at V came to 6 bases and at J to 9 bases, leaving 13 bases not matched to a gene. The CDR3 sequence is 16 residues long. CDR3 region: CASSLVSGRAGVEQFF. DNA of the CDR3: TGTGCCAGCAGCTTGGTTAGCGGGAGGGCCGGTGTTGAGCAGTTCTTC.

V gene TRBV6-1 combines with J gene TRBJ2-5; TRBD2 matches 12 bases. V lost 6 bases to trimming and J lost 5 bases; unmatched junction nucleotides: 4. CDR1 MNHNS and CDR2 SASEGT come from the germline V gene. This CDR3 is built from 14 residues. The CDR3 coding sequence is TGTGCCAGCAGCCTAGCGGGGGGGAGGGAGACCCAGTACTTC. It codes for CASSLAGGRETQYF.